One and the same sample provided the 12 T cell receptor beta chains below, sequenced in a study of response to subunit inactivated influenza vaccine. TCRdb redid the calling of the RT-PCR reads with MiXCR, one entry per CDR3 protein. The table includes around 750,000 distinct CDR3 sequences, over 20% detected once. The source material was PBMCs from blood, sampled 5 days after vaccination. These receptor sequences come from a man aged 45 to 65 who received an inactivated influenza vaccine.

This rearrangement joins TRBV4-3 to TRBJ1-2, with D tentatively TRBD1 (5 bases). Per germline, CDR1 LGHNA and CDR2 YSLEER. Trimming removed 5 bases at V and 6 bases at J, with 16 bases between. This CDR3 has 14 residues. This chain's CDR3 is CASSRQRGSDGYTF. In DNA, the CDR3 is TGCGCCAGCAGCAGACAAAGGGGTTCGGATGGCTACACCTTC.

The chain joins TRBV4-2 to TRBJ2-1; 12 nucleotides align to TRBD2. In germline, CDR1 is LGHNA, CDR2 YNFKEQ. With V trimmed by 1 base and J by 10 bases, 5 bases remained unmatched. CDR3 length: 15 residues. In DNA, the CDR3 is TGTGCCAGCAGCCAAGTGACTAGCGGGAGTGGCGAGCAGTTCTTC. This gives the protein CASSQVTSGSGEQFF.

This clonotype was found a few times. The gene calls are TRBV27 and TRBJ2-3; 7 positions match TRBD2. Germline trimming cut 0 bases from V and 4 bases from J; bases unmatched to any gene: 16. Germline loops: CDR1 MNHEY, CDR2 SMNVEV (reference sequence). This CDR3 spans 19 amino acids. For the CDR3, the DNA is TGTGCCAGCAGTTTATCGGACCTCTTACGGGCGGGAGAGGCAGATACGCAGTATTTT. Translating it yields CASSLSDLLRAGEADTQYF.

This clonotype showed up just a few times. CDR3 DNA: TGCGCCAGCAGCTTGGAGGGTCGGGGACTTAATTCACCCCTCCACTTT. Its protein is CASSLEGRGLNSPLHF. This chain uses TRBV5-1 with TRBJ1-6, with D perhaps matching TRBD1 (5 bases). CDR3 length: 16 residues. Trimming stripped 0 bases from V and 6 bases from J, with 13 bases between. CDR1 and CDR2 from the germline V gene are SGHRS and YFSETQ.

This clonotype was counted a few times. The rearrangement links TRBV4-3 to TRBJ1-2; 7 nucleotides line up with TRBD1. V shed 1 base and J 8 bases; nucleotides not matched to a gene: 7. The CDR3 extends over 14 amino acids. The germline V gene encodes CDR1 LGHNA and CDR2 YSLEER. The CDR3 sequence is CASSQVEGGRGYTF. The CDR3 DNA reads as TGCGCCAGCAGCCAAGTCGAAGGGGGCCGGGGCTACACCTTC.

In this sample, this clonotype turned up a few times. CDR3 bases: TGTGCCAGCAGCTTGGGGTCGACCAAAAACATTCAGTACTTC. The encoded protein is CASSLGSTKNIQYF. The rearrangement links TRBV5-5 to TRBJ2-4; D remains unclear. Trimming cost V 0 bases and J 2 bases, with 6 bases left between them. The CDR3 loop spans 14 amino acids. Germline lookup yields CDR1 SGHKS and CDR2 YYEKEE (reference sequence).

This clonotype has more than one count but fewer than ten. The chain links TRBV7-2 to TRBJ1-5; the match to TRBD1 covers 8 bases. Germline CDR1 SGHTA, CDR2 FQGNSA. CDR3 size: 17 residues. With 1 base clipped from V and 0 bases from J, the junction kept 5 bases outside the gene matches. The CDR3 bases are TGTGCCAGCAGCTTAGTCGGGACAGGCCTTAGCAATCAGCCCCAGCATTTT. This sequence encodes CASSLVGTGLSNQPQHF. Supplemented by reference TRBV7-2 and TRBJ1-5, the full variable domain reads GAGVSQSPSNKVTEKGKDVELRCDPISGHTALYWYRQSLGQGLEFLIYFQGNSAPDKSGLPSDRFSAERTGGSVSTLTIQRTQQEDSAVYLCASSLVGTGLSNQPQHFGDGTRLSIL.

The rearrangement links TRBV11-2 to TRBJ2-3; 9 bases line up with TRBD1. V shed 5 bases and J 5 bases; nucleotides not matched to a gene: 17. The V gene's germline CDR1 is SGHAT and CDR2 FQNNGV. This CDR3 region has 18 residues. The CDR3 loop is CASSRQPPGTGKVDTQYF. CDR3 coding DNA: TGTGCCAGCAGCCGCCAACCCCCCGGGACAGGGAAAGTAGATACGCAGTATTTT.

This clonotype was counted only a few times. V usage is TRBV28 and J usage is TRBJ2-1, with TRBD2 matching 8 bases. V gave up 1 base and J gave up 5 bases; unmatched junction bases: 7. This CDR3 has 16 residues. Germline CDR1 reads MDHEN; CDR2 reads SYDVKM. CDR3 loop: CASSLYSLAGNNEQFF. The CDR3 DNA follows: TGTGCCAGCAGTTTATATTCCCTAGCGGGCAACAATGAGCAGTTCTTC.

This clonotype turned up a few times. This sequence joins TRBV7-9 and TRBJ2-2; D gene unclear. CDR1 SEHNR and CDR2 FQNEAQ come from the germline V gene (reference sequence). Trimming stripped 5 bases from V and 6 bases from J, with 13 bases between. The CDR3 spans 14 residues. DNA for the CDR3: TGTGCCAGCAGCCAATCGAAGTTCGCCGGGGAGCTGTTTTTT. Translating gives CASSQSKFAGELFF.

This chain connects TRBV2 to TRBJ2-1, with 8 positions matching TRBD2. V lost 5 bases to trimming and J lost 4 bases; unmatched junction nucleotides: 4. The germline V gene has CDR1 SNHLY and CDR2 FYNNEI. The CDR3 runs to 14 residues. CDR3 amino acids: CASSFKRGYNEQFF. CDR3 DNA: TGTGCCAGCAGTTTTAAGCGGGGGTACAATGAGCAGTTCTTC.

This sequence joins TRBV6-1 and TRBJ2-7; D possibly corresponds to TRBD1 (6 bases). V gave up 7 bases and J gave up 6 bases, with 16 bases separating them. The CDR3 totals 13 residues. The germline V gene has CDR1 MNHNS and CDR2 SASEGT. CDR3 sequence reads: CASTYRVSGEQYF. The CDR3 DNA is TGTGCCAGCACCTACAGGGTATCCGGCGAGCAGTACTTC.